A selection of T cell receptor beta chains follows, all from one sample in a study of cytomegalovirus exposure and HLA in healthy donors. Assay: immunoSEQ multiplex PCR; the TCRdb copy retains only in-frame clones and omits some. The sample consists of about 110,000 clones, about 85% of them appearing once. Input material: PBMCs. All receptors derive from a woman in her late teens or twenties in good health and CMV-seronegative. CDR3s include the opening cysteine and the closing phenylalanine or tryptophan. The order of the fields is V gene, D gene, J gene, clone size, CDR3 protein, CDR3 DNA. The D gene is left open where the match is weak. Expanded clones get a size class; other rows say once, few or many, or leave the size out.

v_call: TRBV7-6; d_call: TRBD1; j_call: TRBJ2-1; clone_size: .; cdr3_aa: CASSDELGTGRNNEQFF; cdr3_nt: TGTGCCAGCAGCGATGAACTCGGGACAGGGCGGAACAATGAGCAGTTCTTC
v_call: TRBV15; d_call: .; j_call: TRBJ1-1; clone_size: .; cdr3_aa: CATSEGGMGRNTEAFF; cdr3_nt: TGTGCCACCAGCGAGGGGGGGATGGGTCGGAACACTGAAGCTTTCTTT
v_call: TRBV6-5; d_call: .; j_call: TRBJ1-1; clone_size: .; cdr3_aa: CASSLQVGNTEAFF; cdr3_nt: TGTGCCAGCAGCCTCCAGGTGGGGAACACTGAAGCTTTCTTT
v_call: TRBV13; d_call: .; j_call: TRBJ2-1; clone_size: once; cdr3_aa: CAGSRGPDEQFF; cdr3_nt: TGTGCCGGTTCAAGGGGTCCGGATGAGCAGTTCTTC
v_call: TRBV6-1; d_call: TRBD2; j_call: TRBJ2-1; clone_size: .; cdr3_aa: CASSERRLAGSYNEQFF; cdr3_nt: TGTGCCAGCAGTGAACGGCGACTAGCGGGGTCCTACAATGAGCAGTTCTTC
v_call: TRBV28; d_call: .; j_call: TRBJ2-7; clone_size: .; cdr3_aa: CASSSPLGGPDEQYF; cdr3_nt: TGTGCCAGCAGTTCGCCTTTGGGGGGTCCGGACGAGCAGTACTTC
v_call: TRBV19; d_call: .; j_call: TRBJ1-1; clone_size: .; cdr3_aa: CASSMAGILNTEAFF; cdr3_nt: TGTGCCAGTAGCATGGCCGGGATCTTGAACACTGAAGCTTTCTTT
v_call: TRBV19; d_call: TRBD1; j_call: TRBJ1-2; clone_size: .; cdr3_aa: CASSHPGQLNYGYTF; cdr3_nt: TGTGCCAGTAGTCACCCGGGACAGCTTAACTATGGCTACACCTTC
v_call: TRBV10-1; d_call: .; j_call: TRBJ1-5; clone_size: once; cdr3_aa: CASSERDFFQPGNQPQHF; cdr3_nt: TGCGCCAGCAGTGAAAGGGACTTTTTCCAGCCGGGCAATCAGCCCCAGCATTTT
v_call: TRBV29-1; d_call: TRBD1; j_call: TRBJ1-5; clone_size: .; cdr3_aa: CSVPGPGGGQPQHF; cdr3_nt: TGCAGCGTCCCTGGACCAGGGGGCGGTCAGCCCCAGCATTTT
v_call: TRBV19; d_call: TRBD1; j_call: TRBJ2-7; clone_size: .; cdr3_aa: CASSLSPGTVGEQYF; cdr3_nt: TGTGCCAGTAGTCTTTCGCCCGGGACAGTCGGCGAGCAGTACTTC
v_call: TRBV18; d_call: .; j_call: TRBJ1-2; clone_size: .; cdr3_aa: CASSPPTELYGYTF; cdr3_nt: TGTGCCAGCTCACCCCCGACAGAACTCTATGGCTACACCTTC
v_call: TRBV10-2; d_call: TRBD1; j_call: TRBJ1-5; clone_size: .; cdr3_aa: CASRGQGDHQPQHF; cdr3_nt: TGCGCCAGCAGGGGGCAGGGGGACCATCAGCCCCAGCATTTT
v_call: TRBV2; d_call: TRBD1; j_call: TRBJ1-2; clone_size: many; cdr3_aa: CASSASGQGGIGDGYTF; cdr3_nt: TGTGCCAGCAGCGCGAGTGGACAGGGAGGGATCGGAGATGGCTACACCTTC
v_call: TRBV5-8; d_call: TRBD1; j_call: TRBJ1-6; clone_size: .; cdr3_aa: CASSDRVESPLHF; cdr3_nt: TGTGCCAGTTCTGACAGGGTGGAGTCACCCCTCCACTTT
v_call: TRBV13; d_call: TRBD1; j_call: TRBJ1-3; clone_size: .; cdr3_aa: CASSSRNRGIGNTIYF; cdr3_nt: TGTGCCAGCAGCTCCCGCAACAGGGGTATCGGAAACACCATATATTTT
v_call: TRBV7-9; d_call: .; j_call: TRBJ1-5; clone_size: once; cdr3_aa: CATTREDQPQHF; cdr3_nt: TGTGCCACCACGAGAGAGGATCAGCCCCAGCATTTT
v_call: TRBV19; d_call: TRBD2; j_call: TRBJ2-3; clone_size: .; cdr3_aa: CASSTRTSGDTDTQYF; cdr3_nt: TGTGCCAGTAGTACCCGGACTAGCGGGGACACAGATACGCAGTATTTT
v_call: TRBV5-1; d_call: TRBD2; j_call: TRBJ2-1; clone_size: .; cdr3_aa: CASSWTSGGYNEQFF; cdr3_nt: TGCGCCAGCAGCTGGACTAGCGGGGGGTACAATGAGCAGTTCTTC
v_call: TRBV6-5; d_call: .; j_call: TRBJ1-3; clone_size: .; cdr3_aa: CASLSGGNTIYF; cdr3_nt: TGTGCCAGCCTATCTGGTGGAAACACCATATATTTT
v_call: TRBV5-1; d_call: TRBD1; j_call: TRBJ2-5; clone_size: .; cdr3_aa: CASSGRTGKETQYF; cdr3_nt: TGCGCCAGCAGCGGAAGGACAGGGAAAGAGACCCAGTACTTC
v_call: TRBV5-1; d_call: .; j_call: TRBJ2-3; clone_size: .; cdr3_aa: CASSLELAGTDTQYF; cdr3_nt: TGCGCCAGCAGCTTGGAACTAGCTGGCACAGATACGCAGTATTTT
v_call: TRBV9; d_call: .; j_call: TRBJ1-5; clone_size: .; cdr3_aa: CASSPDSSNQPQHF; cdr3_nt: TGTGCCAGCAGTCCGGACAGTTCCAATCAGCCCCAGCATTTT
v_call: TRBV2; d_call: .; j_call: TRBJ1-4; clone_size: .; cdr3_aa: CASRIGVTEKLFF; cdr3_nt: TGTGCCAGCAGAATCGGGGTGACTGAAAAACTGTTTTTT
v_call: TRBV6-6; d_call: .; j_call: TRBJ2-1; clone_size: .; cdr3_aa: CASSYPPGEQFF; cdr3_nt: TGTGCCAGCAGTTACCCCCCGGGTGAGCAGTTCTTC
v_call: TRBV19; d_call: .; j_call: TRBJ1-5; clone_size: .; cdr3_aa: CASSGPQGSPQPQHF; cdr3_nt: TGTGCCAGTAGTGGACCACAGGGCTCTCCTCAGCCCCAGCATTTT
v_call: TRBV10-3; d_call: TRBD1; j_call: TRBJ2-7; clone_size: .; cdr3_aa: CAIGTGGYEQYF; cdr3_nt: TGTGCCATAGGGACAGGGGGTTACGAGCAGTACTTC
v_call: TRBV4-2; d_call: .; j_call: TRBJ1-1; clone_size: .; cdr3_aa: CASSHSLANTEAFF; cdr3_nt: TGTGCCAGCAGCCACTCCCTGGCGAACACTGAAGCTTTCTTT
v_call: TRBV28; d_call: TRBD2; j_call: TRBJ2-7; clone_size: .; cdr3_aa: CASSPPGTSFYEQYF; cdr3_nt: TGTGCCAGCAGTCCCCCCGGGACTAGCTTCTACGAGCAGTACTTC
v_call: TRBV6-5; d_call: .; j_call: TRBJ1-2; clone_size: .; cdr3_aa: CASSYSNSYGYTF; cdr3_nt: TGTGCCAGCAGTTACTCAAACTCCTATGGCTACACCTTC
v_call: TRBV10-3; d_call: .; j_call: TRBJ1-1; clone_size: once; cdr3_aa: CAISPGTEAFF; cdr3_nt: TGTGCCATCAGTCCGGGCACTGAAGCTTTCTTT
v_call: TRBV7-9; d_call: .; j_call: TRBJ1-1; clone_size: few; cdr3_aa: CASSSLSNSTEAFF; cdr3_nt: TGTGCCAGCAGCTCACTCTCCAATAGCACTGAAGCTTTCTTT
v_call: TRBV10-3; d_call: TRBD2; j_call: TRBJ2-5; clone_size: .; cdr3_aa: CAISVAGGTQETQYF; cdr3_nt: TGTGCCATCAGCGTAGCGGGGGGAACCCAGGAGACCCAGTACTTC